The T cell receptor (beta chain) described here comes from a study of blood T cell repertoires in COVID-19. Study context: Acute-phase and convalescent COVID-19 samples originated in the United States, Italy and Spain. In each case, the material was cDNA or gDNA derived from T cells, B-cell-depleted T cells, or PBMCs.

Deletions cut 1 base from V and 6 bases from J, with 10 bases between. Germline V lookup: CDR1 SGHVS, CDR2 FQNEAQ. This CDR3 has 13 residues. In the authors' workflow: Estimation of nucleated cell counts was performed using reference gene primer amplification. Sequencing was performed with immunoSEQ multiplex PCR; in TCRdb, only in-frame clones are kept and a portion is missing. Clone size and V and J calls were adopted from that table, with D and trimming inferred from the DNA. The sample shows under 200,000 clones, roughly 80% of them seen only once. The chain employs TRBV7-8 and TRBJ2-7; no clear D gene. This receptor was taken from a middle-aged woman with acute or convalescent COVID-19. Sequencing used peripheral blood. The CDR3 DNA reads TGTGCCAGCAGCTTAGGTCGACAAGGCGAGCAGTACTTC. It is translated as CASSLGRQGEQYF.